This TCR beta chain was profiled in a study of T cells in Graves' hyperthyroidism and ophthalmopathy. Study at large: Blood from the periphery was taken at initial diagnosis, before any treatment. Study outcomes and limitations: Researchers report that a 13 V-J model separated ophthalmopathy from stable hyperthyroidism. Blood also showed most of the thyroid clonotypes that were expanded above 0.001.

RNA transcripts yielded amplified TCR beta CDR3 regions. With the HTBI primer set, the TCR CDR3 went through a first round of RT-PCR. TCRdb analysed the multiplex PCR reads with MiXCR anew, one entry per CDR3 protein. The repertoire holds hundreds of thousands of distinct CDR3 sequences, with about 35% as singletons. In the case of this clonotype: Its antigen is undetermined.

The sample taken for sequencing was blood. The TCR comes from a woman aged 35 to 49 with Graves' hyperthyroidism.

DNA of the CDR3: TGTGCCAGCAGCCGACAGGGGCTGGACACTGAAGCTTTCTTT. Its protein product is CASSRQGLDTEAFF. The rearrangement uses TRBV7-8 and TRBJ1-1, with 8 bases lining up with TRBD1. Trimming took 5 bases from V and 3 from J; bases not matched to a gene: 5. Germline assignment: CDR1 SGHVS and CDR2 FQNEAQ. This CDR3 region has 14 residues.